These 5 T cell receptor beta chains were all obtained from the same sample, sequenced in a study of blood T cells in healthy people across ages. Using a J-beta primer mix together with a sample-barcoded 5' primer, a second PCR was run for about 6 to 11 cycles. TCRdb reprocessed the 5' RACE reads with MiXCR, giving one entry per CDR3 protein. The table lists around 1,800,000 distinct CDR3 sequences, about two fifths of them singletons. The sample comprised blood. The receptors were sampled from a human donor in good health.

V is TRBV20-1 and J is TRBJ2-5, with TRBD1 matching 7 bases. Losses at the gene ends were 5 bases for V and 5 bases for J; bases not matched to a gene: 8. The germline V gene has CDR1 DFQATT and CDR2 SNEGSKA (reference sequence). This CDR3 region has 13 residues. This chain's CDR3 is CSACPGQRETQYF. The CDR3 region has the DNA TGCAGTGCTTGCCCGGGACAGCGGGAGACCCAGTACTTC.

The chain carries TRBV5-1 and TRBJ2-7, with 7 bases identical to TRBD2. V gave up 2 bases and J gave up 1 base; unmatched junction bases: 9. Germline V CDR1 and CDR2: SGHRS, YFSETQ. The CDR3 covers 16 residues. CDR3 nucleotides: TGCGCCAGCAGCTTCGAGAGCGGGGTAGTATCCTACGAGCAGTACTTC. It codes for CASSFESGVVSYEQYF.

The chain uses TRBV7-3 and TRBJ1-5, with 11 positions matching TRBD1. Germline V gene lookup returns CDR1 SGHTA and CDR2 FQGTGA. This CDR3 region has 16 residues. V lost 5 bases and J lost 5; bases outside the gene matches: 8. The CDR3 loop reads CASSPSGQGVDQPQHF. The CDR3 coding sequence is TGTGCCAGCAGCCCGTCGGGACAGGGGGTGGATCAGCCCCAGCATTTT.

This clonotype is a singleton in its sample. The rearrangement joins TRBV20-1 to TRBJ1-2; D gene ambiguous. Per the germline V gene, CDR1 is DFQATT and CDR2 is SNEGSKA (reference sequence). The V and J ends lost 5 bases and 5 bases respectively, with 12 bases between them. CDR3 length equals 12 residues. CDR3 in amino acids: CSASSEGYGYTF. In DNA form, the CDR3 reads TGCAGTGCTTCGAGCGAGGGTTATGGCTACACCTTC.

The chain is built from TRBV29-1 and TRBJ2-3; TRBD1 is a possible D gene (6 bases). The CDR3 covers 10 residues. V was trimmed by 6 bases and J by 11 bases, leaving 12 bases between them. The V gene's germline CDR1 is SQVTM and CDR2 ANQGSEA. The chain's CDR3 is CSVVWGQQYF. The CDR3, as DNA: TGCAGCGTAGTTTGGGGACAGCAGTATTTT.